This TCR beta chain was captured by sequencing in a study of blood T cell repertoires in COVID-19 (dated by TCRdb to about 2020). In terms of the full investigation: Collaborator samples came from the United States, Italy and Spain and covered acute and convalescent phases of COVID-19. Where HLA class I and class II types were available, the types were taken from metadata supplied by the sample provider, not from assay-based typing. The dataset comprised deeply sampled blood TCRbeta repertoires from subjects exposed to, actively infected with, or recovered from COVID-19. Samples were obtained from the ongoing ImmuneRACE study (first 160 participants) and from approximately 1,200 subjects provided by 6 global collaborators. The material from the prospective study consisted of cDNA or gDNA derived from T cells, B-cell-depleted T cells, or PBMCs. The sample metadata nearly always contained a de-identified subject ID, COVID-19 status, age in years and sex. The repertoires were released in a freely available public database meant as a resource for research on the immune response to SARS-CoV-2. Overall results and qualifications from the work: How much clinical and demographic metadata was included differed by source and by participant, and the metadata was provided uncurated.

Collaborating institutions collected whole blood in K2EDTA tubes following their own protocols. For TCRbeta analysis, collaborators shipped samples in one of three forms: frozen whole blood, isolated PBMCs, or DNA extracted from either of those sample types. CDR3 length: 14 amino acids, cysteine to phenylalanine. The sequence is cut down to CDR3 DNA, 42 bases in frame from base 1. Based on the germline V gene, the CDR1 and CDR2 sequences are MNHEY and SVGAGI. Compared with germline, V lacks 6 bases and J lacks 4 bases; bases without a gene match: 5. TCRbeta CDR3 regions were amplified from genomic DNA by means of the immunoSEQ Assay, a bias-controlled multiplex PCR. As for how the authors treated the data: The number of nucleated cells in each sample was estimated by amplification of reference gene primers within the assay. To quantify the absolute abundance of each unique TCRbeta CDR3 rearrangement, sequence reads were collapsed and filtered. For each sample, productive Simpson clonality was calculated by taking the square root of Simpson's diversity index across productive rearrangements. Sourced from immuneACCESS, this table was stored by TCRdb with only in-frame sequences that have V and J called. A share of the clones is absent; for the studies checked, an unresolved V gene accounts for under half, and the remainder has no known explanation. Clone size and the V and J calls come from that table; the DNA yielded D and trimming. The sample table shows roughly 130,000 clones, and roughly four fifths are seen once. In total, the top ten clones hold around 15% of the sample.

As concerns this clone: The antigen it recognizes is unknown. No base-level quality is on record; no much larger clone is a single base apart.

The rearrangement combines TRBV6-5 with TRBJ1-2, and 10 bases in between align with TRBD1. Sequences were obtained from peripheral blood. This TCR came from a woman aged 50 to 60 with acute or convalescent COVID-19. The CDR3 here reads CASRPTGGAYGYTF. The sequenced DNA: TGTGCCAGCAGGCCGACAGGGGGCGCCTATGGCTACACCTTC.